The rows below give T cell receptor beta chains drawn from one sample of a study of brain T cells in children with intractable seizures. The table came from immunoSEQ multiplex PCR; TCRdb's copy has only in-frame clones and leaves some out. This table has about 340,000 clones, 93% appearing once. The material was peripheral blood, obtained about 5 months after surgery. The receptors derive from a boy in the first two years of life with tuberous sclerosis and intractable seizures. Both conserved end residues are part of each CDR3. D genes are given only for firm matches. Clone size is given for some rows only: seen once, a few or many times, or a class if the clone is expanded.

clone_size	d_call	j_call	v_call	cdr3_nt	cdr3_aa
.	.	TRBJ2-5	TRBV25-1	TGTGCCAGCAGTGACCGGATCCAAGAGACCCAGTACTTC	CASSDRIQETQYF
.	.	TRBJ1-1	TRBV4-2	TGTGCCAGCAGCCCGGAGGGGATTGTTGAGGACACTGAAGCTTTCTTT	CASSPEGIVEDTEAFF
.	.	TRBJ1-1	TRBV5-1	TGCGCCAGCAGCTTGGCCGGGGGAGGCACTGAAGCTTTCTTT	CASSLAGGGTEAFF
.	TRBD1	TRBJ2-7	TRBV28	TGTGCCAGCAGTTCCTTTCTTTCCCCGGGACAGGGGGAGTACGAGCAGTACTTC	CASSSFLSPGQGEYEQYF
once	.	TRBJ1-2	TRBV5-1	TGCGCCAGCAGCTTGGAGGGGGTTGATGGCTACACCTTC	CASSLEGVDGYTF
.	.	TRBJ1-2	TRBV2	TGTGCCAGCAGTCTCCTAGGGACGACCACTACTAACTATGGCTACACCTTC	CASSLLGTTTTNYGYTF
.	.	TRBJ1-1	TRBV9	TGTGCCAGCAGCGTAGATGGAGGGCGCGTATCTGAAGCTTTCTTT	CASSVDGGRVSEAFF
.	.	TRBJ2-5	TRBV19	TGTGCCAGTAGGGACGGCGGAAAAGAGACCCAGTACTTC	CASRDGGKETQYF
.	.	TRBJ1-2	TRBV12-3/TRBV12-4	TGTGCCAGCAGTTTGCAAAGCTATGGCTACACCTTC	CASSLQSYGYTF
.	TRBD1	TRBJ2-3	TRBV15	TGTGCCACCAGCAGAGAGACAGGGCATAGCACAGATACGCAGTATTTT	CATSRETGHSTDTQYF
few	.	TRBJ1-5	TRBV13	TGTGCCAGCAGCTTAGGAGACAAGGGCCAGCCCCAGCATTTT	CASSLGDKGQPQHF
.	.	TRBJ2-5	TRBV7-9	TGTGCCAGCAGCTCACCGACTCAAAGCCAAGAGACCCAGTACTTC	CASSSPTQSQETQYF
.	.	TRBJ2-3	TRBV3-1/TRBV3-2	TGTGCCAGCAGCCAAGATCCTTCTAGCACAGATACGCAGTATTTT	CASSQDPSSTDTQYF
.	TRBD1	TRBJ1-2	TRBV7-2	TGTGCCAGCAGTAGACACAGCGGGACAGCCGATAACTATGGCTACACCTTC	CASSRHSGTADNYGYTF
.	.	TRBJ2-1	TRBV14	TGTGCCAGCAGCCAAGTAGGCGTGGTCTATGAGCAGTTCTTC	CASSQVGVVYEQFF
.	.	TRBJ1-1	TRBV5-1	TGCGCCAGCAGCTTGATAGGACAGAACACTGAAGCTTTCTTT	CASSLIGQNTEAFF
.	.	TRBJ2-3	TRBV5-1	TGCGCCAGCAGGTTAACGGGAAGCACAGATACGCAGTATTTT	CASRLTGSTDTQYF
.	.	TRBJ1-4	TRBV24-1	TGTGCCACCAGAATCAGGGAGGGTAGGAGAACTAATGAAAAACTGTTTTTT	CATRIREGRRTNEKLFF
.	.	TRBJ1-3	TRBV5-1	TGCGCCAGCAGCTTGGGTGTGGGACCGAGCTCTGGAAACACCATATATTTT	CASSLGVGPSSGNTIYF
.	.	TRBJ1-5	TRBV5-6	TGTGCCAGCAGCTTATACCAGGGAGCCCAGCCCCAGCATTTT	CASSLYQGAQPQHF